This T cell receptor beta chain was recovered during a study of blood T cell repertoires in COVID-19. The overall study: The analysed material was cDNA or gDNA that came from T cells, B-cell-depleted T cells, or PBMCs.

Per the original methods: By means of reference gene primer amplification, nucleated cell counts were estimated. Libraries were prepared by immunoSEQ multiplex PCR; TCRdb keeps only in-frame clonotypes and omits some of them. V and J calls and clone size are those listed in that table; D and trimming were worked out from the DNA. This table has 120,000 to 150,000 clones, 84% appearing once. J was trimmed by 1 base and V by 0 bases; bases with no gene match: 0. Germline loops: CDR1 GTSNPN, CDR2 SVGIG (reference sequence). This CDR3 spans 13 amino acids. Sequenced: peripheral blood. This clonotype originated in a man aged 25-40 years with COVID-19, enrolled during active disease. The chain combines TRBV30 with TRBJ2-7; 7 bases are shared with TRBD1. The CDR3 loop reads CAWSVGQSYEQYF. The CDR3 DNA reads TGTGCCTGGAGTGTGGGACAGTCCTACGAGCAGTACTTC.